The clone carrying this TCR beta chain appeared once. The sample comes from a study of blood T cell repertoires in COVID-19. The table came from immunoSEQ multiplex PCR; TCRdb's copy has only in-frame clones and leaves some out. The data contain a few hundred thousand clones, over 85% of them singletons. The sample was peripheral blood. The TCR sequence derives from a woman aged 30 to 39 with COVID-19, enrolled during active disease.

CDR3 in DNA: TGTGCCAGCAGTCATAGAGGTTATAGCAATCAGCCCCAGCATTTT. It translates to CASSHRGYSNQPQHF. The chain links TRBV2 to TRBJ1-5; no definite D call. V was cut by 5 bases and J by 0 bases, with 11 bases left in between. The germline V gene encodes CDR1 SNHLY and CDR2 FYNNEI. This CDR3 is 15 amino acids long.